Below are 21 T cell receptor beta chains sequenced from a single sample in a study of T cells in women clearing cervical HPV infection. Here immunoSEQ multiplex PCR was the method, and the copy in TCRdb shows in-frame clones only, minus some. This sample's table has approximately 30,000 clones. The sequencing input was blood buffy coat. The origin of the receptors is a woman between 18 and 75 years old with a cervical HPV16 infection that either progressed to CIN3+ or cleared (not recorded which).

Points on this clone: The read terminates 3 residues ahead of where the CDR3 ends, so the germline J gene completes it. The V call is TRBV29-1, the J call TRBJ1-4; D perhaps matches TRBD1 (5 bases). This CDR3 contains 13 residues. Trimming took 6 bases from V and 8 from J, leaving 16 bases between them. CDR1 is SQVTM and CDR2 is ANQGSEA in the germline V gene. The DNA read from the CDR3 is TGCAGCGTCAGTACAGGTTCGAGCGAAAAA. Its translation is CSVSTGSSEK. The full-length CDR3 reads as CSVSTGSSEKLFF.

The chain's CDR3 is CASGPDHFYEQYF. The covered CDR3 bases are TGTGCCAGCGGGCCAGACCACTTCTACGAG. The chain carries TRBV6-2 or TRBV6-3 and TRBJ2-7; D is undetermined. The sequence runs out 3 residues before the end of the CDR3; the remainder is reconstructed from the germline J gene. The length of the CDR3 is 13 residues. Trimming stripped 8 bases from V and 3 bases from J, with 14 bases between. Per germline, CDR1 MNHEY and CDR2 SVGEGT.

About this clone itself: The read ends 3 residues shy of where the CDR3 ends; the end is completed using the germline J gene. The genes are TRBV7-9 and TRBJ1-1; D ambiguous. The CDR3 runs to 13 residues. CDR1 is SEHNR, CDR2 FQNEAQ, per germline (reference sequence). The V end lost 4 bases, the J end lost 1 base, and 7 bases lay between the germline ends. CDR3 sequence reads: CASSSEGNTEAFF. The part of the CDR3 DNA that was read is TGTGCCAGCAGCTCCGAAGGGAACACTGAA.

A word on this clone: The read stops 3 residues short of the end of the CDR3; the missing end is completed from the germline J gene. V is TRBV5-6 and J is TRBJ1-5; 7 bases are shared with TRBD1. The ends lost 5 bases at V and 6 bases at J; junction bases unmatched: 5. CDR1 is SGHDT and CDR2 is YYEEEE in the germline V gene. This CDR3 has 13 residues. The CDR3: CASSRQGSQPQHF. The CDR3 bases that were read are TGTGCCAGCAGTCGACAGGGATCTCAGCCC.

With respect to this clone: Coverage ceases 3 residues before the CDR3 finishes, and the germline J gene fills in the end. The chain employs TRBV18 and TRBJ2-3, with 7 positions matching TRBD1. The CDR3 contains 16 residues. CDR1 is KGHSH and CDR2 is LQKENI in the germline V gene. The covered CDR3 bases are TGTGCCAGCTCACCACAAGTAGGGGGCCCTCAAGAGACG. This encodes CASSPQVGGPQET. In full, the CDR3 reads CASSPQVGGPQETQYF.

The sequenced part of the CDR3 DNA is TGTGCCAGCAGCTCGACAGGGATCTATGGC. This gives the protein CASSSTGIYG. The CDR3 as a whole reads CASSSTGIYGYTF. The rearrangement joins TRBV7-2 to TRBJ1-2; TRBD1 matches at 7 bases. The CDR3 end falls 3 residues outside the read, so it is completed with the germline J gene. The trim removed 4 bases at V and 4 bases at J, leaving 3 bases unmatched. The CDR3 is 13 residues long. Germline CDR1 and CDR2: SGHTA and FQGNSA. Full variable domain (outside the CDR3, taken from reference TRBV7-2 and TRBJ1-2): GAGVSQSPSNKVTEKGKDVELRCDPISGHTALYWYRQSLGQGLEFLIYFQGNSAPDKSGLPSDRFSAERTGGSVSTLTIQRTQQEDSAVYLCASSSTGIYGYTFGSGTRLTVV.

Comments on this clone: The read ends 3 residues shy of where the CDR3 ends; the end is completed using the germline J gene. The V and J genes are TRBV18 and TRBJ2-5; D remains unclear. Germline V gene sequence: CDR1 KGHSH, CDR2 LQKENI. The CDR3 covers 14 residues. V gave up 0 bases and J gave up 0 bases, with 5 bases separating them. The CDR3 loop reads CASSPPANQETQYF. CDR3 bases read: TGTGCCAGCTCACCACCGGCAAACCAAGAGACC.

As to this clone: Read data end 3 residues before the CDR3 end; the end is taken from the germline J gene. The chain combines TRBV7-9 with TRBJ2-1; 9 bases fit TRBD1. This CDR3 has 15 amino acids. Germline CDR1 and CDR2: SEHNR and FQNEAQ (reference sequence). V trimming: 4 bases; J trimming: 5 bases; junction bases outside the gene matches: 6. This chain's CDR3 is CASSWGDRAHNEQFF. CDR3 DNA (partial): TGTGCCAGCAGCTGGGGGGACAGGGCCCACAATGAG.

As to this clone: The read is 3 residues too short to cover the CDR3 end, so that end is filled in from the germline J gene. The chain carries TRBV10-3 and TRBJ2-5; 7 nucleotides agree with TRBD1. CDR1 and CDR2 from the germline V gene are ENHRY and SYGVKD. This CDR3 has 14 residues. V lost 6 bases and J lost 6; bases outside the gene matches: 10. CDR3 residues: CAISGTASLQTQYF. The covered CDR3 bases are TGTGCCATCAGCGGGACAGCTTCTCTCCAGACC.

CDR3 DNA (partial): TGTGCCAGCAGCCCGACAGGAACCCAAGAGACC. Protein product: CASSPTGTQET. In full, the CDR3 reads CASSPTGTQETQYF. The gene calls are TRBV7-7 and TRBJ2-5, with a possible D match to TRBD1 (6 bases). The read terminates 3 residues before the CDR3 end, so the remaining end is supplied by the germline J gene. CDR1 is SSHAT and CDR2 is FNYEAQ in the germline V gene (reference sequence). CDR3 size: 14 residues. Trimming pared 5 bases from V and 1 base from J, leaving 11 bases between.

Notes on this clone: Read sequence stops 3 residues before the CDR3 end, and the germline J gene provides the missing end. The genes are TRBV19 and TRBJ1-5; D might be TRBD1 (5 bases). CDR1 is LNHDA and CDR2 is SQIVND in the germline V gene (reference sequence). The CDR3 loop spans 15 amino acids. Trimming took off 3 bases at V and 3 bases at J, with 12 bases between the two ends. The sequenced part of the CDR3 DNA is TGTGCCAGTAGTATGAGGGGTTTTTCCAATCAGCCC. Residues: CASSMRGFSNQP. The entire CDR3 sequence reads CASSMRGFSNQPQHF.

On this clone: The read finishes 3 residues shy of the CDR3 end, and the germline J gene is used to complete it. The rearrangement uses TRBV29-1 and TRBJ1-2, with D tentatively TRBD1 (6 bases). The CDR3 runs 11 residues. Germline CDR1 reads SQVTM; CDR2 reads ANQGSEA. CDR3 DNA, as far as it was read: TGCAGCGCTATAGACAGGAACGGC. This encodes CSAIDRNG. The entire CDR3 is CSAIDRNGYTF.

Note on this clone: The CDR3 goes on 3 residues after the read ends, and that part is filled in from the germline J gene. The rearrangement uses TRBV20-1 and TRBJ2-7; 15 bases align to TRBD2. Germline CDR1 reads DFQATT; CDR2 reads SNEGSKA (reference sequence). This CDR3 is 17 amino acids long. Losses at the gene ends were 0 bases for V and 4 bases for J; bases not matched to a gene: 7. CDR3 residues: CSARDRGLAGGWYEQYF. The CDR3 bases that were read are TGCAGTGCTAGAGATCGAGGACTAGCGGGAGGGTGGTACGAG.

A note on this clone: Coverage ceases 3 residues before the CDR3 finishes, and the germline J gene fills in the end. Other DNA sequences in this specimen translate into the identical CDR3. This sequence joins TRBV2 and TRBJ1-1, with D uncertain. Trimming removed 7 bases at V and 1 base at J, with 10 bases between. Germline lookup yields CDR1 SNHLY and CDR2 FYNNEI. CDR3 length: 13 amino acids. The chain's CDR3 is CASKAGENTEAFF. The DNA read from the CDR3 is TGTGCCAGCAAGGCAGGTGAGAACACTGAA.

Concerning this clone itself: From the germline J gene comes the end of the CDR3, since the read stops 3 residues before it. The rearrangement joins TRBV19 to TRBJ1-5, with D possibly TRBD1 on 5 matching bases. Trimming took off 4 bases at V and 3 bases at J, with 13 bases between the two ends. The germline gives CDR1 LNHDA, CDR2 SQIVND (reference sequence). This CDR3 contains 15 residues. CDR3 amino acids: CASSTQGQFNQPQHF. The sequenced CDR3 bases are TGTGCCAGTAGTACTCAGGGCCAATTCAATCAGCCC.

For this clone: The CDR3 goes on 3 residues after the read ends, and that part is filled in from the germline J gene. The chain uses TRBV7-9 and TRBJ1-2; D is unclear. The CDR3 runs 11 residues. Germline CDR1 SEHNR, CDR2 FQNEAQ (reference sequence). The CDR3 here is CASSRLADYTF. CDR3 DNA (partial): TGTGCCAGCAGCCGCCTGGCTGAC.

A word on this clone: Sequencing ends 3 residues short of the CDR3 end; the germline J gene provides the rest. The chain joins TRBV7-6 to TRBJ1-2; D perhaps matches TRBD1 (6 bases). This CDR3 spans 16 amino acids. CDR1 SGHVS and CDR2 FNYEAQ come from the germline V gene. The DNA read from the CDR3 is TGTGCCAGCAGCTTTGGCCGGGACATCTCCTACAATGAC. Its protein is CASSFGRDISYND. The full CDR3 sequence reads CASSFGRDISYNDYTF.

Worth noting for this clone: The sequence runs out 3 residues before the end of the CDR3; the remainder is reconstructed from the germline J gene. The rearrangement uses TRBV5-1 and TRBJ1-1; 10 positions match TRBD1. Germline V gene data show CDR1 as SGHRS and CDR2 as YFSETQ. This CDR3 region has 14 residues. V shed 5 bases, J shed 4 bases, and the junction held 5 bases outside the gene matches. The part of the CDR3 DNA that was read is TGCGCCAGCAGGCACCGGGACAGGGGCACTGAA. It encodes CASRHRDRGTE. The entire CDR3 is CASRHRDRGTEAFF.

A remark on this clone: The read ends 3 residues shy of where the CDR3 ends; the end is completed using the germline J gene. V usage is TRBV19 and J usage is TRBJ2-2, with TRBD2 matching 7 bases. With V trimmed by 7 bases and J by 3 bases, 20 bases remained unmatched. This CDR3 is built from 19 residues. CDR1 and CDR2 (germline): LNHDA, SQIVND (reference sequence). The CDR3 reads CASTPVPSPGGVDTGELFF. CDR3 DNA (partial): TGTGCCAGTACCCCGGTCCCCTCCCCGGGGGGAGTCGACACCGGGGAG.

About this clone itself: The DNA ends 3 residues before the CDR3 does, and the rest of the CDR3 is filled in from the germline J gene. The V call is TRBV2, the J call TRBJ1-5, with TRBD1 as a possible D gene (5 bases). Germline CDR1 and CDR2: SNHLY and FYNNEI. The CDR3 runs to 14 residues. Trimming took off 6 bases at V and 0 bases at J, with 9 bases between the two ends. The covered CDR3 bases are TGTGCCAGCAGCAGACAGTATAGCAATCAGCCC. It yields the protein CASSRQYSNQP. The whole CDR3 sequence reads CASSRQYSNQPQHF. Full variable domain (outside the CDR3, taken from reference TRBV2 and TRBJ1-5): EPEVTQTPSHQVTQMGQEVILRCVPISNHLYFYWYRQILGQKVEFLVSFYNNEISEKSEIFDDQFSVERPDGSNFTLKIRSTKLEDSAMYFCASSRQYSNQPQHFGDGTRLSIL.

In the case of this clone: Sequencing ends 3 residues short of the CDR3 end; the germline J gene provides the rest. The chain is built from TRBV7-9 and TRBJ2-5; 10 nucleotides line up with TRBD2. The CDR3 runs 13 residues. CDR1 is SEHNR, CDR2 FQNEAQ, per germline (reference sequence). The CDR3 reads CASRGLAGDTQYF. The part of the CDR3 DNA that was read is TGTGCCAGCAGAGGGCTAGCGGGAGATACC.